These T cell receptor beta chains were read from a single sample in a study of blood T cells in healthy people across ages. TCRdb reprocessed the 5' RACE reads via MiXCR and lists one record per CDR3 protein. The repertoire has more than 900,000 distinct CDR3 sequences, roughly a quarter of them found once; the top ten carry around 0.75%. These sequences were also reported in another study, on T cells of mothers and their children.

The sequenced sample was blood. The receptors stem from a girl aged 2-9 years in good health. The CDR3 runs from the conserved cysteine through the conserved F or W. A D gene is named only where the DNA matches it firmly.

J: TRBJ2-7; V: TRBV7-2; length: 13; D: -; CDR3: CASSLAGGGEQYF
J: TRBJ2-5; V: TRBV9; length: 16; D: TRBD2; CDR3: CASSVGTSGGQETQYF
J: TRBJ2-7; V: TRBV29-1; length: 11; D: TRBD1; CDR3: CSAYQGDKQYF
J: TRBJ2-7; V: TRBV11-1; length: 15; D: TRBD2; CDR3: CASSPRDYDTYEQYF
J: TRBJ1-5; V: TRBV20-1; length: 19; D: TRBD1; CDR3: CSATDYRGRLGGFYQPQHF
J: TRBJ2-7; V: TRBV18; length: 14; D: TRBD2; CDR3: CASSPPGREGEQYF
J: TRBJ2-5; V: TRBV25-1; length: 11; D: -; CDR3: CASSERWTQYF
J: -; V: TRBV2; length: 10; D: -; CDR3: CASYTETQYF
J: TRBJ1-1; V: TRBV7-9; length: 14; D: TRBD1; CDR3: CASSFGQENTEAFF
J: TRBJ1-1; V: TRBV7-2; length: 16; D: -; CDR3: CASSFAGMGGNTEAFF
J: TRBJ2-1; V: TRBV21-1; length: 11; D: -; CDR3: CARSVYNEQFF
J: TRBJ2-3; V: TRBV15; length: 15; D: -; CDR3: CATSRDPGSSDTQYF
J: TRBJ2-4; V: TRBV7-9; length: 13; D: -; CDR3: CASSLIHSGELYF
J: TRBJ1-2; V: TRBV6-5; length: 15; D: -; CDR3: CASSYSRGLDYGYTF
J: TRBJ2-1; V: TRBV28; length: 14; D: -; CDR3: CASSLDFEKEEQFF
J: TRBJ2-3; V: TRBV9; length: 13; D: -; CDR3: CASSVVDRDTQYF
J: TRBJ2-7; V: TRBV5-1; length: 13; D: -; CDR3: CASSLAMNYEQYF
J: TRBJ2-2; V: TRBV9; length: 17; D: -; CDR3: CASSVNIVPEHTGELFF
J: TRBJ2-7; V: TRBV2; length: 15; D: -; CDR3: CASSGGPGSSYEQYF
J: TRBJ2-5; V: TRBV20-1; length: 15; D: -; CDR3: CSARGAGGVRETQYF
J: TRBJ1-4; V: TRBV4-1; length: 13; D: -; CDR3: CASSQGVSEKLFF
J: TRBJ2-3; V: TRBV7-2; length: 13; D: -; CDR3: CASSLHRADTQYF
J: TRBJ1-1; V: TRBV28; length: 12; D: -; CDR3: CASSLTGIGAFF
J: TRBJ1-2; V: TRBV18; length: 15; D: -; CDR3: CASSPRGDTANGYTF
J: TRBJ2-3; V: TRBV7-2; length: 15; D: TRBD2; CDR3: CASSFRLAGADTQYF
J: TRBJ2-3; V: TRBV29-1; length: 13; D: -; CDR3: CSVIIWTGDTQYF
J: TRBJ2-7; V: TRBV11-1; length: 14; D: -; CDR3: CASSLVGQPYEQYF
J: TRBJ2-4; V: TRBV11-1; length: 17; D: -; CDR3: CASSLVGAGLAKNIQYF
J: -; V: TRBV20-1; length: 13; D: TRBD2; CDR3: CSAEGLAGYEQFF
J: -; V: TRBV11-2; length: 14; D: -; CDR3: CASNFGQGNYEQYF
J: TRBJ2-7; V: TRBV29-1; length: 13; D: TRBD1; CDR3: CSGRQGGSYEQHF
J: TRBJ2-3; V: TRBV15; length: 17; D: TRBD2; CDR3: CATSRADSGGSTDTQYF
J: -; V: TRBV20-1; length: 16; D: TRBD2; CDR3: CSAREGFAGGPNEQFF
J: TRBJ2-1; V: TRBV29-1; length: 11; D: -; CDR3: CSPRLLGEQFF
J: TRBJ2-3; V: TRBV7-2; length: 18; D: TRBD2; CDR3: CASSSRQTSGGFPDTQYF
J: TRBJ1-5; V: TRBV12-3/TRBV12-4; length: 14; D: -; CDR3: CASSGMGVDQPQHF
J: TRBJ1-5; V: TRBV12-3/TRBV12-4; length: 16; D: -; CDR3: CASSLGGPKSNQPQHF
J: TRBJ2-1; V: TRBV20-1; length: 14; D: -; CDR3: CSAPLSSAFNEQFF
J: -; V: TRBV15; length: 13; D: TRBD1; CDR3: CATSRIRGSEQFF
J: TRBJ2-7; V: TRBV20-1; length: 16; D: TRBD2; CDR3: CSASATGTSGGYEQYF
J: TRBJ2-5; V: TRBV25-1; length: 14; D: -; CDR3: CASSESWYQETQYF
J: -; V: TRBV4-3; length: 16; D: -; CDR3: CASSQHGGGSSYEQYF
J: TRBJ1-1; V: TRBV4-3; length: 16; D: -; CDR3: CASSQGTTGWDTEAFF
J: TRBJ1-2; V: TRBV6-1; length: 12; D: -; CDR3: CASSFGLSDITF